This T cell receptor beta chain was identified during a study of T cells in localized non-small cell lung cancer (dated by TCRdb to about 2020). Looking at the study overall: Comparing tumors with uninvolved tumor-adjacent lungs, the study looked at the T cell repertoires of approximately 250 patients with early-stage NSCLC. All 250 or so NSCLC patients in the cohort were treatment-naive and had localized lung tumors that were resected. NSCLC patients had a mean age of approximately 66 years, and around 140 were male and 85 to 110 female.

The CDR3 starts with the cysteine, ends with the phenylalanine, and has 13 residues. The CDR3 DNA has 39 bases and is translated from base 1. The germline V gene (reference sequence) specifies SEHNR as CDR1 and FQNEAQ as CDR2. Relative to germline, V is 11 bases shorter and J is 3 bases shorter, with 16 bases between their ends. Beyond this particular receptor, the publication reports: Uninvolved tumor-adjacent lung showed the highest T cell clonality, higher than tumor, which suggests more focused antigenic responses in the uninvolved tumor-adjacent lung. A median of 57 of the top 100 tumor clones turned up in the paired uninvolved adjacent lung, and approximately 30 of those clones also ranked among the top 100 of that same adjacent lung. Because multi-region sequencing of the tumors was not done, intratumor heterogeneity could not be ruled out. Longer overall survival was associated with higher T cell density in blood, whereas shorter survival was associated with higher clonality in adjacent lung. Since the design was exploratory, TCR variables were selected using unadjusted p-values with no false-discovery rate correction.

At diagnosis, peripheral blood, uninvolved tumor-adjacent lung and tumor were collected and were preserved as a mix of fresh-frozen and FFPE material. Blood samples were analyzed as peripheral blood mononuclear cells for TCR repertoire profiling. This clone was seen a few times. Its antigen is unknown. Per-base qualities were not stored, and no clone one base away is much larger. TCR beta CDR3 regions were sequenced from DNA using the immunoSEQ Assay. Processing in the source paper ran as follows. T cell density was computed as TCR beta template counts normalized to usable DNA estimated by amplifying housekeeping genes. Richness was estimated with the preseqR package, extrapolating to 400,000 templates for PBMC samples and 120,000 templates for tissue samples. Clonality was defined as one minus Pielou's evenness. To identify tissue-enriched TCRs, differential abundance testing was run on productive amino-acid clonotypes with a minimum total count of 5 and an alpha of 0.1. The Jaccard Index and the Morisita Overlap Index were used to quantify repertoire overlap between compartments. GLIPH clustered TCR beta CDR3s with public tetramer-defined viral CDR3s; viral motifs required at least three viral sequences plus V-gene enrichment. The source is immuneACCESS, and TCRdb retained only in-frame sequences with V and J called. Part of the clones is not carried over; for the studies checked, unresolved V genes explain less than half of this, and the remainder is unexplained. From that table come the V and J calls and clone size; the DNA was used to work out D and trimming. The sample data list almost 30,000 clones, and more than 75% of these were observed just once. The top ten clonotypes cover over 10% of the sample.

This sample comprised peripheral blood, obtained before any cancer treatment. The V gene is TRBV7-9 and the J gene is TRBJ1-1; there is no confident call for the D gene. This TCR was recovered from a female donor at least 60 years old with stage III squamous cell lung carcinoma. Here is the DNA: TGTGCCCTACGATCGGGAAGGGACACTGAAGCTTTCTTT. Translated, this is CALRSGRDTEAFF.